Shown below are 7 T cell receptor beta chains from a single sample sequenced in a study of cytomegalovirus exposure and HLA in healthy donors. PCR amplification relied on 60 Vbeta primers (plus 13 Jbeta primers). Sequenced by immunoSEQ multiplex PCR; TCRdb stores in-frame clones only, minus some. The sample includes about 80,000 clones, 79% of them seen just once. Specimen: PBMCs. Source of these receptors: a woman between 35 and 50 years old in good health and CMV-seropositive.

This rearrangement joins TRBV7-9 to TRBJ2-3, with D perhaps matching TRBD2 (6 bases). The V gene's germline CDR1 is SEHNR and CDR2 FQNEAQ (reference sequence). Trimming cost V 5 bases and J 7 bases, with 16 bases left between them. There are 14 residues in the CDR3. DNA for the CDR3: TGTGCCAGCAGCCTCCGGGCCGGGGACTATACGCAGTATTTT. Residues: CASSLRAGDYTQYF.

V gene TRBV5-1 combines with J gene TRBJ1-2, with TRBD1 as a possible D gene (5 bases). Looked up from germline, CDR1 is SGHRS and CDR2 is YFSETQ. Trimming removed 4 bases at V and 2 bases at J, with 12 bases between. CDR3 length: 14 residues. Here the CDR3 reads CASSLSGGNYGYTF. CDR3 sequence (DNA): TGCGCCAGCAGCCTATCCGGGGGGAACTATGGCTACACCTTC.

CDR3 amino acids: CASSPSYRGSPDTQYF. The CDR3 DNA follows: TGTGCCAGCTCACCATCCTACAGGGGAAGTCCAGATACGCAGTATTTT. The chain has TRBV18 and TRBJ2-3, with TRBD1 matching 7 bases. The CDR3 sequence is 16 residues long. V shed 2 bases, J shed 4 bases, and the junction held 9 bases outside the gene matches. Germline CDR1 reads KGHSH; CDR2 reads LQKENI. Combining the CDR3 with reference TRBV18 and TRBJ2-3 gives the whole variable domain NAGVMQNPRHLVRRRGQEARLRCSPMKGHSHVYWYRQLPEEGLKFMVYLQKENIIDESGMPKERFSAEFPKEGPSILRIQQVVRGDSAAYFCASSPSYRGSPDTQYFGPGTRLTVL.

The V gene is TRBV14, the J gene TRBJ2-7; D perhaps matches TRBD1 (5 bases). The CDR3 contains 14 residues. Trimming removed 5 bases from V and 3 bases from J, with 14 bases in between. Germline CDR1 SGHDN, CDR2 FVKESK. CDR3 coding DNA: TGTGCCAGCAGCAACACCAGGGCCCGCTACGAGCAGTACTTC. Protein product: CASSNTRARYEQYF.

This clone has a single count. In DNA, the CDR3 is TGCAGCGTTGATGTGGCGACAGGGGGCTTTGGAAACACCATATATTTT. Translating gives CSVDVATGGFGNTIYF. The V and J genes are TRBV29-1 and TRBJ1-3; the match to TRBD1 covers 10 bases. Germline CDR1 and CDR2: SQVTM and ANQGSEA. J was trimmed by 3 bases and V by 3 bases; bases with no gene match: 8. The CDR3 runs to 16 residues.

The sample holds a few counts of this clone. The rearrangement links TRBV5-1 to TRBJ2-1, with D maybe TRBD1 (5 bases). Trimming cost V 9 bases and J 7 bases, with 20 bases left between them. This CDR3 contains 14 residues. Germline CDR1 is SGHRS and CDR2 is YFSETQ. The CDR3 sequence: CATSNLLQGNEQFF. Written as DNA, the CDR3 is TGCGCCACCTCCAACCTTCTCCAGGGAAATGAGCAGTTCTTC.

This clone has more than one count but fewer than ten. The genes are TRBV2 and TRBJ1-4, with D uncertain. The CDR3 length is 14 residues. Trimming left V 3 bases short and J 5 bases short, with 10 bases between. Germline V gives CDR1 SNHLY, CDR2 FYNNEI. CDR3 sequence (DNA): TGTGCCAGCAGTGATGCCCTTGCGAATGAAAAACTGTTTTTT. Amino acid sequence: CASSDALANEKLFF.